Given below is one TCR beta chain in context. This entry comes from a study of blood T cell repertoires in COVID-19. Study overall: Acute-phase and convalescent COVID-19 samples originated in the United States, Italy and Spain.

This CDR3 is 16 amino acids long. V lost 2 bases and J lost 0; bases outside the gene matches: 5. Living in 24 US areas, the participants were between roughly 18 and 89 years of age. Participants reported their clinical history, and cohort assignment relied on those reports. Original processing notes: Estimation of nucleated cell counts relied on the amplification of reference gene primers. Assay used: immunoSEQ multiplex PCR; TCRdb lists only in-frame clones, some missing. The D gene and trimming were derived from the DNA, and the V and J assignments and clone size from that table. The table has about 130,000 clones, roughly four fifths seen once.

Specimen: PBMCs or T cells enriched from blood (not recorded which). This sequence joins TRBV5-3 and TRBJ1-5, with 7 bases aligning to TRBD1. TRBV5-3 is marked as an open reading frame, function uncertain. This clonotype was obtained from a man under 40 who had recovered from COVID-19. CDR3 in DNA: TGTGCCAGAAGCTTCCACAGGGGATATAGCAATCAGCCCCAGCATTTT. This gives the protein CARSFHRGYSNQPQHF.